This TCR beta chain came from a study of cytomegalovirus exposure and HLA in healthy donors. Study-level background: The approximately 120 validation repertoires and the approximately 630 first-cohort repertoires shared a platform, a later analysis reported.

The study, taken as a whole, reports: Most observed TCR sequences were rare, whereas some public TCRs were detected in many donors.

Remarks on this clone: The target antigen is unknown.

This table comes from immunoSEQ multiplex PCR, and its TCRdb copy is limited to in-frame clones, with some not included. The sample contains about 240,000 clones, roughly 86% of which appear only once. This TCR was recovered from a woman under 40 in good health and CMV-seropositive. The sequenced sample consisted of PBMCs.

For the CDR3, the DNA is TGCGCCAGCAGCCCGACAGTTGTTGGGGAAAAACTGTTTTTT. Protein product: CASSPTVVGEKLFF. The J gene is TRBJ1-4, the V gene TRBV5-1; tentative D call: TRBD1 (5 bases). V was pared by 4 bases and J by 8 bases, with 15 bases between. The length of the CDR3 is 14 residues. CDR1 is SGHRS and CDR2 is YFSETQ in the germline V gene.